The entry below gives a single T cell receptor beta chain sequence along with its context. Its antigen is unidentified. Assay: immunoSEQ multiplex PCR; the TCRdb copy retains only in-frame clones and omits some. The sample contains approximately 90,000 clones, about nine tenths of which appear only once. These data belong to a study of identifying expanded T cells in peripheral blood. Study-wide points: Variance in clone template counts between approximately two-week samples significantly increased with total template count across all healthy donors.

In germline, CDR1 is SGDLS, CDR2 YYNGEE. There are 16 residues in the CDR3. Between the trimmed V and J ends, which lost 1 base and 0 bases, there was a span of 13 bases. The TCR was taken from a person aged 18 to 70 in good health. Sequencing input: blood. The chain joins TRBV9 to TRBJ2-5, with a tentative D call TRBD1 (5 bases). This CDR3 reads CASSVSISGHQETQYF. The CDR3 DNA reads as TGTGCCAGCAGCGTATCAATTTCAGGGCACCAAGAGACCCAGTACTTC.